One and the same sample provided the 2 T cell receptor beta chains below, sequenced in a study of post-analysis software for immune sequencing data (dated by TCRdb to about 2015). Broad study findings and their caveats: Significantly higher frequencies in patients than in controls were found for several TRBV segments, including TRBV5-6, TRBV5-1 and TRBV20-1.

The library relied on PCR. TCRdb names Illumina HiSeq 2500 as the instrument used. To reduce PCR and sequencing biases, unique molecular identifiers were built into the TCR beta cDNA libraries. The raw public data were reprocessed by TCRdb itself: fastp quality trimming at Q25, MiXCR clonotype calling, in-frame beta chains only. Rows with one shared CDR3 protein collapse into an entry with the most common genes and DNA. The sample table contains more than 500,000 distinct CDR3 sequences; only one count was recorded for less than 40% of them. The ten most abundant clones make up about 6% of the sample. Their cognate antigens are unknown. Input material: blood. All receptors derive from a girl aged 2 to 17 with multiple sclerosis.

This clonotype has ten or more counts. The chain joins TRBV7-9 to TRBJ2-5; D may be TRBD1 (6 bases). Trimming shortened V by 5 bases and J by 4 bases, and 14 bases separated the two germline ends. Germline V gene sequence: CDR1 SEHNR, CDR2 FQNEAQ (reference sequence). The CDR3 sequence is 14 residues long. For the CDR3, the DNA is TGTGCCAGCAGCGCCCTGGACAGCCGAGAGACCCAGTACTTC. As protein: CASSALDSRETQYF.

The chain joins TRBV20-1 to TRBJ2-3, with 8 nucleotides matching TRBD2. Looked up from germline, CDR1 is DFQATT and CDR2 is SNEGSKA (reference sequence). There are 15 residues in the CDR3. With 0 bases clipped from V and 3 bases from J, the junction kept 5 bases outside the gene matches. The CDR3, as DNA: TGCAGTGCTAGAGATGGGACTAGGGGTACAGATACGCAGTATTTT. As protein: CSARDGTRGTDTQYF.